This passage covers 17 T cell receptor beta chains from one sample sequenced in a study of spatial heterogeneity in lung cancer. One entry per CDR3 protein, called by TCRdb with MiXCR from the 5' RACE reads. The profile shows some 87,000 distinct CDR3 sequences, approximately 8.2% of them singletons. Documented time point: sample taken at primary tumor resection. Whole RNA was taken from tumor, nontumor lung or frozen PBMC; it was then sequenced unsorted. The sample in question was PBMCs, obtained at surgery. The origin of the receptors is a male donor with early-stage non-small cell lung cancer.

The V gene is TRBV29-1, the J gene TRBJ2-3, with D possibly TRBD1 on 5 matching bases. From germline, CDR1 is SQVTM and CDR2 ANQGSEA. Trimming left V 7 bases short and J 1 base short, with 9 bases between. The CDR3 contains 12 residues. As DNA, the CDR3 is TGCAGCGCTTTGACAGGCACAGATACGCAGTATTTT. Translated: CSALTGTDTQYF.

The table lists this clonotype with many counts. CDR3 in DNA: TGCGCCAGCAGCTCTATCGGGGGAAACACTGAAGCTTTCTTT. It translates to CASSSIGGNTEAFF. The chain combines TRBV5-1 with TRBJ1-1; D is perhaps TRBD1 (5 bases). CDR1 is SGHRS, CDR2 YFSETQ, per germline. V was clipped by 3 bases and J by 2 bases, with 11 bases between them. CDR3 size: 14 residues.

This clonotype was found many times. The CDR3 sequence is CASSGLAAIAQNIQYF. In DNA form, the CDR3 reads TGTGCCAGCAGTGGACTAGCGGCCATCGCCCAAAACATTCAGTACTTC. This chain uses TRBV2 with TRBJ2-4; 9 bases map to TRBD2. Germline trimming cut 4 bases from V and 5 bases from J; bases unmatched to any gene: 9. This CDR3 is 16 amino acids long. Looked up from germline, CDR1 is SNHLY and CDR2 is FYNNEI. Based on the CDR3 plus reference TRBV2 and TRBJ2-4, the full variable domain is EPEVTQTPSHQVTQMGQEVILRCVPISNHLYFYWYRQILGQKVEFLVSFYNNEISEKSEIFDDQFSVERPDGSNFTLKIRSTKLEDSAMYFCASSGLAAIAQNIQYFGAGTRLSVL.

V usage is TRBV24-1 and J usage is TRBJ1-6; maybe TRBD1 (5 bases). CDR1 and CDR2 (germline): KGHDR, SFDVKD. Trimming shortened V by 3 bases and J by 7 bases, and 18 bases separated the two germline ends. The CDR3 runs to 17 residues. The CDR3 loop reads CATSDQSGQERNSPLHF. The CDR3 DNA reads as TGTGCCACCAGTGATCAATCCGGACAAGAAAGAAATTCACCCCTCCACTTT.

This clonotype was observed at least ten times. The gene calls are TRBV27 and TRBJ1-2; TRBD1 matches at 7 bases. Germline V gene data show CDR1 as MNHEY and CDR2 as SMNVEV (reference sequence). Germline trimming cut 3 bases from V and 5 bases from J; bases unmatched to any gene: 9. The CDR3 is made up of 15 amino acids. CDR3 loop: CASSLKAGTAYGYTF. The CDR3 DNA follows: TGTGCCAGCAGTTTGAAAGCCGGGACAGCATATGGCTACACCTTC.

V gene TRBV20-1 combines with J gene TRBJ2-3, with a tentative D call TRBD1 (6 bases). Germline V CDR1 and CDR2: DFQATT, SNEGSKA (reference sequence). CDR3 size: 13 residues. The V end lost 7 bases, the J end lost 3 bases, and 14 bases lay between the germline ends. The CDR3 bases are TGCAGTGACAGGGACCCCGGGACAGATACGCAGTATTTT. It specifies CSDRDPGTDTQYF.

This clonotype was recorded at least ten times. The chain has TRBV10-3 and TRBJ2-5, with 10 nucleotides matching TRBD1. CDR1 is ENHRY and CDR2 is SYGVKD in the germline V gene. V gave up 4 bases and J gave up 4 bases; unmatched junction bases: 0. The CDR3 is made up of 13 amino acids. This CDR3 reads CAISGDRGETQYF. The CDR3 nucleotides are TGTGCCATCAGTGGGGACAGGGGAGAGACCCAGTACTTC.

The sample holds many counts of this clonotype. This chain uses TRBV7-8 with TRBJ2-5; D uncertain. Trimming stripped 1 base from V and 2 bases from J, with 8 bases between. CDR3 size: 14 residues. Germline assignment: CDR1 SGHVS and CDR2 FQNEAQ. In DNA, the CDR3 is TGTGCCAGCAGCTTAGTAAGGGATCAAGAGACCCAGTACTTC. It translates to CASSLVRDQETQYF.

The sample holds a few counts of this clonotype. For the CDR3, the DNA is TGTGCCAGCAGTCGTTCCGGGACAGCCTTTCGACGGCAGCCCCAGCATTTT. Residues: CASSRSGTAFRRQPQHF. The V gene is TRBV28, the J gene TRBJ1-5; TRBD1 matches at 7 bases. Germline V gene sequence: CDR1 MDHEN, CDR2 SYDVKM. The trim removed 5 bases at V and 7 bases at J, leaving 17 bases unmatched. The CDR3 is made up of 17 amino acids.

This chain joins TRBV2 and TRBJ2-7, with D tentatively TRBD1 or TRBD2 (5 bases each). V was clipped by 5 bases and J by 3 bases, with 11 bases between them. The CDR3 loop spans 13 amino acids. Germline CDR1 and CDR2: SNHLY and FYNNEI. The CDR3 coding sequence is TGTGCCAGCAGTAGGGGACCGGGCTACGAGCAGTACTTC. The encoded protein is CASSRGPGYEQYF.

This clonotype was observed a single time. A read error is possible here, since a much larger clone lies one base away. As DNA, the CDR3 is TGCAGCGTTGATAAGGACACCTATGGCCACACCTTC. Protein: CSVDKDTYGHTF. The chain uses TRBV29-1 and TRBJ1-2; tentatively, D is TRBD1 (5 bases). Germline V lookup: CDR1 SQVTM, CDR2 ANQGSEA. The CDR3 has 12 amino acids.

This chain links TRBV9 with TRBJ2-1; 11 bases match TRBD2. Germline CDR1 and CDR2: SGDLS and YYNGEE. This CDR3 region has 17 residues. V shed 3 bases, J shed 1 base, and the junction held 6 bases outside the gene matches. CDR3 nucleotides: TGTGCCAGCAGCGCAACTAGCGGGGGTTCGTCCTACAATGAGCAGTTCTTC. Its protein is CASSATSGGSSYNEQFF.

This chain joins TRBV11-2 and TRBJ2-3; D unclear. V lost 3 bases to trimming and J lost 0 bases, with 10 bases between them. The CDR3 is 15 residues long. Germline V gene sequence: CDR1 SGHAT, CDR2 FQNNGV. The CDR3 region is CASSFRRSSTDTQYF. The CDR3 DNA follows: TGTGCCAGCAGCTTTAGACGATCGAGCACAGATACGCAGTATTTT. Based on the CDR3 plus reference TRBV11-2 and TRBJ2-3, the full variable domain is EAGVAQSPRYKIIEKRQSVAFWCNPISGHATLYWYQQILGQGPKLLIQFQNNGVVDDSQLPKDRFSAERLKGVDSTLKIQPAKLEDSAVYLCASSFRRSSTDTQYFGPGTRLTVL.

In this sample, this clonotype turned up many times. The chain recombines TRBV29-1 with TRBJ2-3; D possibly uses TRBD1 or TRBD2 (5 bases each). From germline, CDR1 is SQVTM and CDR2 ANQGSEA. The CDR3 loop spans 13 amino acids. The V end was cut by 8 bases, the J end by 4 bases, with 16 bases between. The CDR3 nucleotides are TGCAGCACCGGGTCTGGGGGTCCAGATACGCAGTATTTT. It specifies CSTGSGGPDTQYF.

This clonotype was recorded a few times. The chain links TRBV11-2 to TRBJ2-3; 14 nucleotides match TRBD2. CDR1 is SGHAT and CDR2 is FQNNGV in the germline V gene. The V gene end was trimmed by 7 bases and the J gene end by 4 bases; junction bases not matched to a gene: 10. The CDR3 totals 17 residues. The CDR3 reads CASTTAPGLAGADTQYF. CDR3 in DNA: TGTGCCAGCACCACGGCCCCGGGACTAGCGGGGGCAGATACGCAGTATTTT.

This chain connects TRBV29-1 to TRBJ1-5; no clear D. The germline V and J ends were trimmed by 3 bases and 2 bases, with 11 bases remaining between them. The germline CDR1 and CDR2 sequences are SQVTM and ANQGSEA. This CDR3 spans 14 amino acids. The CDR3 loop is CSVDSGVGNQPQHF. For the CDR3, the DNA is TGCAGCGTTGATTCTGGGGTAGGCAATCAGCCCCAGCATTTT.

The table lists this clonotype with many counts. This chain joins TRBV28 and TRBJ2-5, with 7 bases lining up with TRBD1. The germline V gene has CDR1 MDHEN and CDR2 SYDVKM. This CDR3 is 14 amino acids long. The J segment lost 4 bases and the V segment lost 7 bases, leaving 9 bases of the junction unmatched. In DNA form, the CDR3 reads TGTGCCAGCAACCGACAGGGTGGCGGAGAGACCCAGTACTTC. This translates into CASNRQGGGETQYF.